These 27 T cell receptor beta chains came from one sample sequenced in a study of identical twins (TCRdb year 2016). Libraries were constructed by 5' RACE. Sequencer: Illumina HiSeq 2000. TCRdb trimmed the raw reads at Q25, called clones with MiXCR and kept productive beta chains. CDR3 protein duplicates are merged, each entry listing the most common genes and DNA. The sample table contains hundreds of thousands of distinct CDR3 sequences; only one count was recorded for around 6% of them. 1.5% to 2% of the sample belongs to the ten largest clones. Sequencing was done on a sample of naive T cells sorted from blood. The cell subset or site label on this specimen signifies: cells isolated with a human naive T-cell isolation kit. Receptor source: a man younger than 35 in good health.

The chain couples TRBV29-1 to TRBJ2-5, with no clear D. The CDR3 covers 11 residues. CDR1 SQVTM and CDR2 ANQGSEA come from the germline V gene. Deletions cut 6 bases from V and 2 bases from J, with 7 bases between. In nucleotides, the CDR3 is TGCAGCGTCACTGGGCAAGAGACCCAGTACTTC. Protein sequence: CSVTGQETQYF.

This clonotype has only a few counts. The chain employs TRBV7-8 and TRBJ2-2; no definite D call. Germline assignment: CDR1 SGHVS and CDR2 FQNEAQ. There are 13 residues in the CDR3. V was clipped by 7 bases and J by 1 base, with 7 bases between them. This CDR3 reads CASTGRNTGELFF. The CDR3 coding sequence is TGTGCCAGCACGGGCAGGAACACCGGGGAGCTGTTTTTT. Using reference TRBV7-8 and TRBJ2-2 for the parts outside the CDR3, the full variable domain is GAGVSQSPRYKVAKRGQDVALRCDPISGHVSLFWYQQALGQGPEFLTYFQNEAQLDKSGLPSDRFFAERPEGSVSTLKIQRTQQEDSAVYLCASTGRNTGELFFGEGSRLTVL.

This clonotype was detected many times. CDR3 in DNA: TGTGCCAGCAGTGAGAGGGCTACAGGGGATTTCGCCTACGAGCAGTACTTC. This encodes CASSERATGDFAYEQYF. The V gene is TRBV6-1, the J gene TRBJ2-7, with 7 bases fitting TRBD1. The trim removed 3 bases at V and 2 bases at J, leaving 13 bases unmatched. CDR1 and CDR2 from the germline V gene are MNHNS and SASEGT. This CDR3 is 17 amino acids long.

This clonotype was recorded at least ten times. The rearrangement joins TRBV4-1 to TRBJ2-2; TRBD2 agrees at 10 bases. The CDR3 is 17 residues long. Trimming cost V 3 bases and J 2 bases; bases outside gene matches: 6. CDR1 and CDR2 (germline): MGHRA, YSYEKL. CDR3 sequence (DNA): TGCGCCAGCAGCCATTATACTAGCGGGGATAACACCGGGGAGCTGTTTTTT. Translated, it gives CASSHYTSGDNTGELFF.

This clonotype was found many times. The genes are TRBV5-4 and TRBJ2-1; D is undetermined. V was pared by 3 bases and J by 5 bases, with 21 bases between. The CDR3 totals 17 residues. Germline-derived CDR1 and CDR2 are SGHNT and YYREEE (reference sequence). CDR3 protein: CASSSSQRLDPNNEQFF. The CDR3 DNA reads as TGTGCCAGCAGCTCGTCCCAGCGCCTAGACCCCAACAATGAGCAGTTCTTC.

The rearrangement uses TRBV11-1 and TRBJ1-5; 7 bases fit TRBD1. V shed 0 bases, J shed 1 base, and the junction held 9 bases outside the gene matches. Germline V gives CDR1 SGHAT, CDR2 FQDESV (reference sequence). This CDR3 has 18 amino acids. The CDR3 spells CASSLALGGTVSNQPQHF. CDR3 sequence (DNA): TGTGCCAGCAGCTTAGCTCTTGGCGGGACAGTGAGCAATCAGCCCCAGCATTTT.

The rearrangement joins TRBV14 to TRBJ2-2; 7 bases match TRBD1. Germline V gives CDR1 SGHDN, CDR2 FVKESK. The junction had 12 bases not matched to a gene; V was cut back by 6 bases and J by 2 bases. The CDR3 runs 17 residues. The chain's CDR3 is CASRPTRTGLNTGELFF. The CDR3 nucleotides are TGTGCCAGCAGGCCTACCAGGACAGGATTAAACACCGGGGAGCTGTTTTTT.

This clonotype was counted at least ten times. J is TRBJ1-4 and V is TRBV7-2; 7 positions match TRBD1. V lost 5 bases to trimming and J lost 8 bases; unmatched junction nucleotides: 11. This CDR3 region has 15 residues. CDR1 is SGHTA, CDR2 FQGNSA, per germline. The CDR3 DNA reads as TGTGCCAGCAGCACCGTCAGGGGGAAGGGGGAAAAACTGTTTTTT. Translated: CASSTVRGKGEKLFF. The full variable domain, with the rest looked up from reference TRBV7-2 and TRBJ1-4, is GAGVSQSPSNKVTEKGKDVELRCDPISGHTALYWYRQSLGQGLEFLIYFQGNSAPDKSGLPSDRFSAERTGGSVSTLTIQRTQQEDSAVYLCASSTVRGKGEKLFFGSGTQLSVL.

The V gene is TRBV4-1, the J gene TRBJ2-3; 14 bases line up with TRBD2. Germline V CDR1 and CDR2: MGHRA, YSYEKL. V was pared by 2 bases and J by 2 bases, with 6 bases of the junction left unmatched. This CDR3 region has 18 residues. CDR3 sequence (DNA): TGCGCCAGCAGCCAAAAACCGGGACTAGCGGGAGACACAGATACGCAGTATTTT. The encoded protein is CASSQKPGLAGDTDTQYF.

V usage is TRBV3-1 and J usage is TRBJ2-6; D is unresolved. Germline CDR1 LGHDT, CDR2 YNNKEL (reference sequence). V was shortened by 0 bases and J by 1 base, with 19 bases between the two germline ends. This CDR3 is 20 amino acids long. The CDR3 nucleotides are TGTGCCAGCAGCCAAGAAGGGTTCGGCAGTCTCGTGTCTGGGGCCAACGTCCTGACTTTC. Translating it yields CASSQEGFGSLVSGANVLTF. Variable domain in full (rest from reference TRBV3-1 and TRBJ2-6): DTAVSQTPKYLVTQMGNDKSIKCEQNLGHDTMYWYKQDSKKFLKIMFSYNNKELIINETVPNRFSPKSPDKAHLNLHINSLELGDSAVYFCASSQEGFGSLVSGANVLTFGAGSRLTVL.

The CDR3 is CASSSRSWTEAFF. Here the CDR3 DNA reads TGTGCCAGCAGCTCGAGGAGTTGGACTGAAGCTTTCTTT. This chain connects TRBV3-1 to TRBJ1-1; D is ambiguous. V was pared by 5 bases and J by 5 bases, with 12 bases between. Per the germline V gene, CDR1 is LGHDT and CDR2 is YNNKEL (reference sequence). The length of the CDR3 is 13 residues. The full variable domain, in which reference TRBV3-1 and TRBJ1-1 provide the parts outside the CDR3, is DTAVSQTPKYLVTQMGNDKSIKCEQNLGHDTMYWYKQDSKKFLKIMFSYNNKELIINETVPNRFSPKSPDKAHLNLHINSLELGDSAVYFCASSSRSWTEAFFGQGTRLTVV.

There are many counts of this clonotype. The rearrangement links TRBV7-2 to TRBJ2-2; 7 bases agree with TRBD2. Per the germline V gene, CDR1 is SGHTA and CDR2 is FQGNSA. With V trimmed by 0 bases and J by 4 bases, 2 bases remained unmatched. There are 15 residues in the CDR3. The CDR3, as DNA: TGTGCCAGCAGCTTAGCATGGGGGGGCACCGGGGAGCTGTTTTTT. Protein sequence: CASSLAWGGTGELFF.

The genes are TRBV20-1 and TRBJ2-3, with D unclear. The CDR3 is made up of 14 amino acids. V lost 1 base and J lost 5, with 13 bases in between. From germline, CDR1 is DFQATT and CDR2 SNEGSKA (reference sequence). CDR3 DNA: TGCAGTGCTAGAGTCCCCGGGTCCCTAGATACGCAGTATTTT. Protein product: CSARVPGSLDTQYF.

This CDR3 reads CASSFGHDWLGADTQYF. The CDR3 DNA reads TGTGCCAGCAGTTTCGGTCACGATTGGCTAGGGGCAGATACGCAGTATTTT. V gene TRBV12-3 or TRBV12-4 combines with J gene TRBJ2-3; tentatively, D is TRBD1 (5 bases). V was shortened by 3 bases and J by 4 bases, with 20 bases between the two germline ends. This CDR3 spans 17 amino acids.

A few counts support this clonotype. J is TRBJ2-3 and V is TRBV12-3 or TRBV12-4; 11 nucleotides align to TRBD2. Unmatched junction bases numbered 7, after V lost 6 bases and J lost 2 bases. The length of the CDR3 is 16 residues. Here the CDR3 reads CASRETSGTDTDTQYF. The CDR3 nucleotides are TGTGCCAGCAGGGAGACTAGCGGGACCGACACAGATACGCAGTATTTT.

The rearrangement uses TRBV7-6 and TRBJ2-1, with 8 bases fitting TRBD2. The CDR3 runs to 14 residues. CDR1 is SGHVS and CDR2 is FNYEAQ in the germline V gene. V was clipped by 7 bases and J by 4 bases; unmatched bases: 6. The CDR3 DNA is TGTGCCAGCACCGGGAGGGAGGGGTACAATGAGCAGTTCTTC. Protein product: CASTGREGYNEQFF.

This clonotype was observed many times. The rearrangement uses TRBV9 and TRBJ2-3, with 9 bases identical to TRBD1. Per the germline V gene, CDR1 is SGDLS and CDR2 is YYNGEE. The junction had 8 bases not matched to a gene; V was cut back by 5 bases and J by 4 bases. The CDR3 is 15 amino acids. The CDR3 spells CASSDTGTGSDTQYF. CDR3 sequence (DNA): TGTGCCAGCAGTGATACCGGGACAGGGTCAGATACGCAGTATTTT.

This clonotype has only a few counts. V gene TRBV6-2 or TRBV6-3 combines with J gene TRBJ1-5; 7 nucleotides align to TRBD1. V trimming: 7 bases; J trimming: 0 bases; junction bases outside the gene matches: 9. Germline CDR1 is MNHEY and CDR2 is SVGEGT. This CDR3 spans 16 amino acids. CDR3 region: CASTELGQSSNQPQHF. CDR3 bases: TGTGCCAGCACCGAACTGGGACAGTCTAGCAATCAGCCCCAGCATTTT.

This chain joins TRBV15 and TRBJ2-5; D is perhaps TRBD1 (5 bases). This CDR3 has 14 residues. CDR1 LNHNV and CDR2 YYDKDF come from the germline V gene (reference sequence). V lost 5 bases to trimming and J lost 1 base, with 11 bases between them. The CDR3 bases are TGTGCCACCAGCCCTCGACAGACCCAAGAGACCCAGTACTTC. Translated: CATSPRQTQETQYF.

This chain links TRBV24-1 with TRBJ2-3; 9 bases are a match to TRBD1. Trimming removed 3 bases from V and 2 bases from J; junction bases left unmatched: 8. The CDR3 has 17 residues. Germline assignment: CDR1 KGHDR and CDR2 SFDVKD. The CDR3 here is CATSDLPGQGFTDTQYF. CDR3 sequence (DNA): TGTGCCACCAGTGATCTCCCGGGACAGGGATTCACAGATACGCAGTATTTT.

This chain connects TRBV20-1 to TRBJ2-4; TRBD2 might be the D (7 bases). The CDR3 is made up of 14 amino acids. Looked up from germline, CDR1 is DFQATT and CDR2 is SNEGSKA (reference sequence). With 0 bases removed from V and 5 bases from J, the gap between germline ends came to 11 bases. Written as DNA, the CDR3 is TGCAGTGCTAGAGATCGGGGGGCCCAAAACATTCAGTACTTC. Its translation: CSARDRGAQNIQYF.

This clonotype was recorded many times. The chain is built from TRBV24-1 and TRBJ2-5, with 8 nucleotides matching TRBD1. Germline values: CDR1 KGHDR, CDR2 SFDVKD. The CDR3 contains 16 residues. J gave up 5 bases and V 3 bases, and 10 bases lay outside the gene matches. CDR3 sequence reads: CATSDPEAGGRETQYF. CDR3 nucleotides: TGTGCCACCAGTGATCCGGAGGCAGGGGGCCGGGAGACCCAGTACTTC.

This clonotype was seen ten or more times. The CDR3 region is CASTSPEQLNTEAFF. The CDR3 region has the DNA TGTGCCAGCACCTCCCCCGAACAGCTGAACACTGAAGCTTTCTTT. The V and J genes are TRBV12-3 or TRBV12-4 and TRBJ1-1, with unresolved D. The CDR3 is 15 amino acids. V was cut by 7 bases and J by 0 bases, with 15 bases left in between.

This clonotype was seen ten or more times. CDR3 loop: CASREQGPYNSPLHF. The CDR3 nucleotides read TGTGCCAGCAGAGAACAGGGACCCTATAATTCACCCCTCCACTTT. The chain recombines TRBV7-9 with TRBJ1-6, with D tentatively TRBD1 (6 bases). Looked up from germline, CDR1 is SEHNR and CDR2 is FQNEAQ (reference sequence). Trimming took off 6 bases at V and 2 bases at J, with 11 bases between the two ends. This CDR3 has 15 amino acids.

This clonotype was seen only a few times. This rearrangement joins TRBV11-2 to TRBJ2-1, with D possibly being TRBD2 (6 bases). CDR3 size: 16 residues. V lost 1 base and J 2 bases, leaving 12 bases between the germline ends. Germline values: CDR1 SGHAT, CDR2 FQNNGV. The CDR3 DNA is TGTGCCAGCAGCTTAGTCCCCGGGAGTACCTACAATGAGCAGTTCTTC. Translation gives CASSLVPGSTYNEQFF.

A few counts support this clonotype. The chain recombines TRBV20-1 with TRBJ1-5; D remains ambiguous. Germline CDR1 DFQATT, CDR2 SNEGSKA (reference sequence). V lost 0 bases and J lost 6, with 9 bases in between. The CDR3 contains 13 residues. Here the CDR3 reads CSAREISSQPQHF. The CDR3 nucleotides are TGCAGTGCTAGAGAAATCAGTAGTCAGCCCCAGCATTTT.

V and J are TRBV10-1 and TRBJ2-1, with D unresolved. Germline lookup yields CDR1 WNHNN and CDR2 SYGVQD (reference sequence). V was trimmed by 9 bases and J by 5 bases, leaving 8 bases between them. CDR3 length: 11 amino acids. In DNA, the CDR3 is TGCGCCAGGGGCTGCGACAATGAGCAGTTCTTC. Its protein product is CARGCDNEQFF.